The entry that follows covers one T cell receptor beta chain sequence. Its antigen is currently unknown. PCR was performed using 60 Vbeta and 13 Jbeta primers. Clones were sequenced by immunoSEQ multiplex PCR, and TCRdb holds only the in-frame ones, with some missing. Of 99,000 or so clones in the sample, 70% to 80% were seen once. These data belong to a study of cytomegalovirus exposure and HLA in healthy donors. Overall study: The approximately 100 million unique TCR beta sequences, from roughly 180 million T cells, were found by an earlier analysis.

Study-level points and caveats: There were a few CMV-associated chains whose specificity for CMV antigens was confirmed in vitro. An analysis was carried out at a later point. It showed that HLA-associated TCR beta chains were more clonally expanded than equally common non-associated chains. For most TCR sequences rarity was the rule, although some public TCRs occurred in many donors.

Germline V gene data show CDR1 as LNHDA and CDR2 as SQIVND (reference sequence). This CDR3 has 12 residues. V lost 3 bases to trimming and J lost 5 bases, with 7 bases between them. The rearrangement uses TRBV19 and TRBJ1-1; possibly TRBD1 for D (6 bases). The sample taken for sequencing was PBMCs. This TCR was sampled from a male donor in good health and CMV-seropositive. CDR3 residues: CASSMGATEAFF. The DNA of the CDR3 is TGTGCCAGTAGTATGGGGGCAACTGAAGCTTTCTTT.